Each of the 25 T cell receptor beta chains below was sequenced from the same sample in a study of cytomegalovirus exposure and HLA in healthy donors. Primers for the PCR totalled 60 Vbeta and 13 Jbeta. This table comes from immunoSEQ multiplex PCR, and its TCRdb copy is limited to in-frame clones, with some not included. The repertoire consists of roughly 49,000 clones, with roughly 80% occurring once and the leading ten covering about 3%. The sequenced sample was PBMCs. The receptors come from a woman in her forties in good health and CMV-seropositive.

The chain employs TRBV20-1 and TRBJ1-4, with no clear D. Per germline, CDR1 DFQATT and CDR2 SNEGSKA (reference sequence). The CDR3 length is 11 residues. V shed 3 bases and J shed 7 bases, with 6 bases lying between them. Here the CDR3 DNA reads TGCAGTGCTAGGGGAGGTGAAAAACTGTTTTTT. Amino acids: CSARGGEKLFF.

The V gene is TRBV28, the J gene TRBJ1-6; a weak D match, TRBD1 (6 bases). V dropped 5 bases and J dropped 10 bases, with 18 bases sitting between them. This CDR3 has 15 residues. Germline CDR1 is MDHEN and CDR2 is SYDVKM. DNA of the CDR3: TGTGCCAGCAGTCCCAGACGCGGGGGCCCCTCACCCCTCCACTTT. Its protein product is CASSPRRGGPSPLHF.

The chain employs TRBV5-1 and TRBJ2-7; D is possibly TRBD1 (5 bases). Germline CDR1 reads SGHRS; CDR2 reads YFSETQ. V was pared by 4 bases and J by 3 bases, with 17 bases between. The CDR3 is made up of 15 amino acids. CDR3 loop: CASSPTTDRSYEQYF. CDR3 nucleotides: TGCGCCAGCAGCCCTACCACTGACAGAAGCTACGAGCAGTACTTC.

The V call is TRBV28, the J call TRBJ1-1; no firm D call. Germline values: CDR1 MDHEN, CDR2 SYDVKM. The V and J ends lost 4 bases and 1 base respectively, with 13 bases between them. The CDR3 contains 15 residues. The CDR3 loop reads CASSSSSEPNTEAFF. As DNA, the CDR3 is TGTGCCAGCAGTTCTTCATCGGAGCCGAACACTGAAGCTTTCTTT.

This chain uses TRBV6-1 with TRBJ2-3; 12 nucleotides line up with TRBD2. The germline V gene encodes CDR1 MNHNS and CDR2 SASEGT. Trimming at V came to 2 bases and at J to 6 bases, leaving 6 bases not matched to a gene. The CDR3 totals 16 residues. CDR3 region: CASSEPLAGGRDTQYF. CDR3 nucleotide sequence: TGTGCCAGCAGTGAACCCCTAGCGGGGGGGCGGGATACGCAGTATTTT.

The rearrangement uses TRBV18 and TRBJ2-3; a weak D match, TRBD1 (5 bases). This CDR3 spans 14 amino acids. The V end lost 4 bases, the J end lost 2 bases, and 10 bases lay between the germline ends. Looked up from germline, CDR1 is KGHSH and CDR2 is LQKENI. The CDR3 sequence is CASSHDSSTDTQYF. In DNA, the CDR3 is TGTGCCAGCTCACATGACAGTTCCACAGATACGCAGTATTTT.

The chain links TRBV2 to TRBJ2-4; D might be TRBD2 (6 bases). The length of the CDR3 is 16 residues. Germline V CDR1 and CDR2: SNHLY, FYNNEI. The V end was cut by 5 bases, the J end by 1 base, with 15 bases between. CDR3 coding DNA: TGTGCCAGCAGTCCCGACTACGGGGGTGCCAAAAACATTCAGTACTTC. This sequence encodes CASSPDYGGAKNIQYF. The full variable domain, in which reference TRBV2 and TRBJ2-4 provide the parts outside the CDR3, is EPEVTQTPSHQVTQMGQEVILRCVPISNHLYFYWYRQILGQKVEFLVSFYNNEISEKSEIFDDQFSVERPDGSNFTLKIRSTKLEDSAMYFCASSPDYGGAKNIQYFGAGTRLSVL.

This sequence joins TRBV13 and TRBJ2-3; the match to TRBD1 covers 12 bases. J gave up 8 bases and V 7 bases, and 7 bases lay outside the gene matches. This CDR3 contains 14 residues. The germline CDR1 and CDR2 sequences are PRHDT and FYEKMQ (reference sequence). The CDR3 nucleotides are TGTGCCAGCACCTTGGGACAGGGGGCTGGTACGCAGTATTTT. The encoded protein is CASTLGQGAGTQYF.

This clone has only one observation. In DNA form, the CDR3 reads TGTGCCAGCAGGGGACAGATGAACACTGAAGCTTTCTTT. This sequence encodes CASRGQMNTEAFF. The rearrangement joins TRBV6-1 to TRBJ1-1; 7 bases agree with TRBD1. Germline CDR1 and CDR2: MNHNS and SASEGT. The CDR3 covers 13 residues. The V and J ends lost 6 bases and 0 bases, in that order; junction bases with no gene match: 1.

This clone was observed a few times. This chain links TRBV6-6 with TRBJ1-2; 8 positions match TRBD1. Germline V gene sequence: CDR1 MNHNY, CDR2 SVGAGI (reference sequence). The ends lost 6 bases at V and 7 bases at J; junction bases unmatched: 10. The CDR3 has 14 residues. Written as DNA, the CDR3 is TGTGCCAGCAGCCTCACCCCAGGGGGCGGTGGCTACACCTTC. It encodes CASSLTPGGGGYTF.

The chain is built from TRBV5-1 and TRBJ2-7; D remains ambiguous. V gave up 3 bases and J gave up 3 bases, with 4 bases separating them. The CDR3 contains 11 residues. CDR1 is SGHRS, CDR2 YFSETQ, per germline. CDR3 sequence reads: CASSSNYEQYF. In DNA, the CDR3 is TGCGCCAGCAGCTCCAACTACGAGCAGTACTTC.

The chain couples TRBV4-2 to TRBJ2-5, with D possibly matching TRBD2 (7 bases). From germline, CDR1 is LGHNA and CDR2 YNFKEQ. Trimming removed 1 base at V and 4 bases at J, with 16 bases between. CDR3 size: 16 residues. For the CDR3, the DNA is TGTGCCAGCAGCCAAGCCGTAGGGGGGGCAGGAGAGACCCAGTACTTC. The encoded protein is CASSQAVGGAGETQYF.

V usage is TRBV18 and J usage is TRBJ1-1; no reliable D call. Germline loops: CDR1 KGHSH, CDR2 LQKENI. The CDR3 spans 13 residues. Trimming cost V 3 bases and J 1 base, with 6 bases left between them. The CDR3 bases are TGTGCCAGCTCACCGACACGGAACACTGAAGCTTTCTTT. This translates into CASSPTRNTEAFF. Filled out from reference TRBV18 and TRBJ1-1, the complete variable domain reads NAGVMQNPRHLVRRRGQEARLRCSPMKGHSHVYWYRQLPEEGLKFMVYLQKENIIDESGMPKERFSAEFPKEGPSILRIQQVVRGDSAAYFCASSPTRNTEAFFGQGTRLTVV.

The rearrangement joins TRBV28 to TRBJ1-2; tentatively, D is TRBD1 (5 bases). This CDR3 contains 12 residues. Trimming pared 6 bases from V and 4 bases from J, leaving 9 bases between. Per the germline V gene, CDR1 is MDHEN and CDR2 is SYDVKM. This chain's CDR3 is CASRDISYGYTF. The CDR3, as DNA: TGTGCCAGCAGGGACATATCCTATGGCTACACCTTC.

This sequence joins TRBV28 and TRBJ1-6, with D maybe TRBD1 (5 bases). The CDR3 runs to 16 residues. CDR1 MDHEN and CDR2 SYDVKM come from the germline V gene. V shed 7 bases and J shed 8 bases, with 21 bases lying between them. For the CDR3, the DNA is TGTGCCAGCATTCAGGCGGGGGTCTGGGTTGATTCACCCCTCCACTTT. Its protein is CASIQAGVWVDSPLHF.

This rearrangement joins TRBV4-2 to TRBJ2-6; D might be TRBD2 (5 bases). Germline V gives CDR1 LGHNA, CDR2 YNFKEQ. CDR3 length: 17 residues. Trimming removed 5 bases at V and 0 bases at J, with 14 bases between. The CDR3 sequence: CASSDEVGGSGANVLTF. The CDR3 DNA follows: TGTGCCAGCAGCGATGAGGTAGGAGGCTCTGGGGCCAACGTCCTGACTTTC.

In its sample, this clone was seen once. The genes are TRBV28 and TRBJ2-7; perhaps TRBD1 as D (6 bases). Per germline, CDR1 MDHEN and CDR2 SYDVKM. This CDR3 has 13 amino acids. V lost 2 bases to trimming and J lost 4 bases, with 9 bases between them. CDR3 nucleotide sequence: TGTGCCAGCAGTTTAGGACAGATATACGAGCAGTACTTC. It yields the protein CASSLGQIYEQYF.

V usage is TRBV4-3 and J usage is TRBJ1-3; D may be TRBD1 (6 bases). Germline CDR1 reads LGHNA; CDR2 reads YSLEER. CDR3 length: 17 amino acids. The V end lost 4 bases, the J end lost 3 bases, and 19 bases lay between the germline ends. CDR3 nucleotide sequence: TGCGCCAGCAGCCGAGAAGCGGACAGTTACAGTGGAAACACCATATATTTT. Amino acid sequence: CASSREADSYSGNTIYF.

The V gene is TRBV4-1, the J gene TRBJ2-7; D may be TRBD2 (7 bases). Germline values: CDR1 MGHRA, CDR2 YSYEKL. With 4 bases removed from V and 0 bases from J, the gap between germline ends came to 16 bases. CDR3 length equals 16 residues. CDR3 nucleotide sequence: TGCGCCAGCAGCCCTCAAGATAGGGGGGGCTCCTACGAGCAGTACTTC. Its protein is CASSPQDRGGSYEQYF.

There are a few counts of this clone. The chain employs TRBV30 and TRBJ1-6; D remains unclear. The CDR3 covers 14 residues. V lost 4 bases, J lost 7 bases, and 14 bases lay in between. The germline V gene encodes CDR1 GTSNPN and CDR2 SVGIG (reference sequence). CDR3 nucleotide sequence: TGTGCCTGGACTGGGTCCCGAGGGAATTCACCCCTCCACTTT. This sequence encodes CAWTGSRGNSPLHF.

This clone was seen only a few times. Other DNA sequences of this sample code for an identical CDR3. The CDR3: CASSYGGGGYEQYF. CDR3 nucleotide sequence: TGTGCCAGCAGTTACGGAGGGGGCGGTTACGAGCAGTACTTC. This sequence joins TRBV6-5 and TRBJ2-7, with D possibly matching TRBD1 (7 bases). Trimming cost V 2 bases and J 4 bases, with 12 bases left between them. The CDR3 covers 14 residues. The germline gives CDR1 MNHEY, CDR2 SVGAGI.

The gene calls are TRBV2 and TRBJ1-3; 7 bases line up with TRBD1. Germline loops: CDR1 SNHLY, CDR2 FYNNEI. The junction had 9 bases not matched to a gene; V was cut back by 7 bases and J by 0 bases. The CDR3 has 16 amino acids. CDR3 nucleotide sequence: TGTGCCAGCAAAACAGGGGTGGGGAGCTCTGGAAACACCATATATTTT. It yields the protein CASKTGVGSSGNTIYF.

The rearrangement links TRBV4-2 to TRBJ1-1; 7 positions agree with TRBD1. Germline V lookup: CDR1 LGHNA, CDR2 YNFKEQ. CDR3 length: 17 amino acids. V shed 1 base, J shed 4 bases, and the junction held 12 bases outside the gene matches. CDR3 DNA sequence: TGTGCCAGCAGCCAAGTTAGACAGGGAGTGGCGACCACTGAAGCTTTCTTT. Translation: CASSQVRQGVATTEAFF.

This clone was found once. V usage is TRBV30 and J usage is TRBJ1-2; D gene ambiguous. The germline CDR1 and CDR2 sequences are GTSNPN and SVGIG (reference sequence). The length of the CDR3 is 14 residues. V lost 4 bases to trimming and J lost 1 base, with 13 bases between them. The CDR3 reads CAWIRTPDNYGYTF. In DNA, the CDR3 is TGTGCCTGGATCCGGACTCCGGATAACTATGGCTACACCTTC.

This clone has a handful of counts. The V and J genes are TRBV4-3 and TRBJ1-1; TRBD1 matches at 9 bases. The V segment lost 3 bases and the J segment 11 bases; nucleotides outside the gene matches: 7. The CDR3 runs 13 residues. CDR1 and CDR2 (germline): LGHNA, YSLEER. The CDR3 spells CASSHSLDRGAFF. Written as DNA, the CDR3 is TGCGCCAGCAGCCATTCGTTAGACAGGGGGGCTTTCTTT.